The 27 T cell receptor beta chains presented below share a single source sample, sequenced in a study of cytomegalovirus exposure and HLA in healthy donors. 60 Vbeta and 13 Jbeta primers were used in PCR. TCRdb's copy holds only in-frame clones and misses some; the assay was immunoSEQ multiplex PCR. The sample lists 76,000 or so clones, less than 80% occurring once. Sequencing was carried out using PBMCs. These receptors were collected from a woman between 40 and 50 years old in good health and CMV-seropositive.

The rearrangement links TRBV5-5 to TRBJ1-3; weak D call: TRBD1 (5 bases). The CDR3 is 15 amino acids. The germline V gene has CDR1 SGHKS and CDR2 YYEKEE (reference sequence). The V end lost 0 bases, the J end lost 2 bases, and 9 bases lay between the germline ends. The CDR3 protein is CASSLVIGAGNTIYF. As DNA, the CDR3 is TGTGCCAGCAGCTTGGTCATAGGGGCTGGAAACACCATATATTTT.

This sequence joins TRBV27 and TRBJ1-5; weak D call: TRBD1 (5 bases). Per the germline V gene, CDR1 is MNHEY and CDR2 is SMNVEV (reference sequence). The CDR3 runs 13 residues. The ends were cut back, 4 bases at V and 6 bases at J, with 10 bases in the middle. This CDR3 is CASSYAGSQPQHF. DNA for the CDR3: TGTGCCAGCAGTTACGCAGGGTCTCAGCCCCAGCATTTT.

For the CDR3, the DNA is TGCAGCGTGGGGGGGACGGGACAGGGCCGCTGGGAGCAGTACTTC. Its translation is CSVGGTGQGRWEQYF. The rearrangement links TRBV29-1 to TRBJ2-7, with 9 bases fitting TRBD1. The J segment lost 7 bases and the V segment lost 6 bases, leaving 16 bases of the junction unmatched. The germline V gene has CDR1 SQVTM and CDR2 ANQGSEA. The CDR3 extends over 15 amino acids.

This rearrangement joins TRBV19 to TRBJ1-2, with D unclear. CDR1 and CDR2 (germline): LNHDA, SQIVND (reference sequence). This CDR3 is built from 15 residues. The V end lost 4 bases, the J end lost 4 bases, and 16 bases lay between the germline ends. The CDR3 region is CASSTGSRGSYGYTF. DNA for the CDR3: TGTGCCAGTAGTACGGGAAGTCGAGGCAGCTATGGCTACACCTTC. Supplemented by reference TRBV19 and TRBJ1-2, the full variable domain reads DGGITQSPKYLFRKEGQNVTLSCEQNLNHDAMYWYRQDPGQGLRLIYYSQIVNDFQKGDIAEGYSVSREKKESFPLTVTSAQKNPTAFYLCASSTGSRGSYGYTFGSGTRLTVV.

A note on this clone: At the DNA level, this CDR3 is encoded by other sequences in the same sample as well. V and J are TRBV6-1 and TRBJ2-3, with TRBD2 matching 11 bases. With V trimmed by 4 bases and J by 4 bases, 4 bases remained unmatched. The CDR3 extends over 15 amino acids. The germline V gene has CDR1 MNHNS and CDR2 SASEGT. In DNA form, the CDR3 reads TGTGCCAGCAGTGGGCTAGCGGGGGGTCCAGATACGCAGTATTTT. It codes for CASSGLAGGPDTQYF.

The chain is built from TRBV15 and TRBJ2-7; TRBD2 is a possible D gene (6 bases). V was pared by 0 bases and J by 2 bases, with 8 bases between. The CDR3 length is 14 residues. Germline CDR1 LNHNV, CDR2 YYDKDF (reference sequence). This chain's CDR3 is CATSRDRGAYEQYF. For the CDR3, the DNA is TGTGCCACCAGCAGAGATCGCGGGGCCTACGAGCAGTACTTC. Based on the CDR3 plus reference TRBV15 and TRBJ2-7, the full variable domain is DAMVIQNPRYQVTQFGKPVTLSCSQTLNHNVMYWYQQKSSQAPKLLFHYYDKDFNNEADTPDNFQSRRPNTSFCFLDIRSPGLGDTAMYLCATSRDRGAYEQYFGPGTRLTVT.

This clone came up once. The chain uses TRBV7-2 and TRBJ2-7; 7 nucleotides line up with TRBD2. CDR1 is SGHTA, CDR2 FQGNSA, per germline. The ends lost 10 bases at V and 3 bases at J; junction bases unmatched: 15. The CDR3 has 15 amino acids. The DNA of the CDR3 is TGTGCCACTAGGCGGGGAGGGGCCCTAATCTACGAGCAGTACTTC. Protein sequence: CATRRGGALIYEQYF. Combining the CDR3 with reference TRBV7-2 and TRBJ2-7 gives the whole variable domain GAGVSQSPSNKVTEKGKDVELRCDPISGHTALYWYRQSLGQGLEFLIYFQGNSAPDKSGLPSDRFSAERTGGSVSTLTIQRTQQEDSAVYLCATRRGGALIYEQYFGPGTRLTVT.

This chain connects TRBV29-1 to TRBJ2-2; 10 bases align to TRBD1. Trimming took 5 bases from V and 3 from J; bases not matched to a gene: 6. The germline V gene encodes CDR1 SQVTM and CDR2 ANQGSEA. This CDR3 spans 15 amino acids. The CDR3 nucleotides are TGCAGCGTTCGACAGGGGGCGCATGACACCGGGGAGCTGTTTTTT. It codes for CSVRQGAHDTGELFF.

The chain links TRBV18 to TRBJ2-7; 7 positions match TRBD2. Germline-derived CDR1 and CDR2 are KGHSH and LQKENI. J was trimmed by 5 bases and V by 0 bases; bases with no gene match: 1. The CDR3 runs 13 residues. In DNA form, the CDR3 reads TGTGCCAGCTCACCACCGGGGGGGGACGAGCAGTACTTC. Amino acid sequence: CASSPPGGDEQYF.

This chain connects TRBV2 to TRBJ2-3; 15 bases map to TRBD2. Germline CDR1 SNHLY, CDR2 FYNNEI. Losses at the gene ends were 10 bases for V and 5 bases for J; bases not matched to a gene: 7. The CDR3 has 15 amino acids. CDR3 sequence reads: CATRTSGGALDTQYF. As DNA, the CDR3 is TGTGCCACCAGGACTAGCGGGGGGGCCTTAGATACGCAGTATTTT.

The chain employs TRBV7-7 and TRBJ2-1; TRBD1 matches 11 bases. Germline trimming cut 5 bases from V and 6 bases from J; bases unmatched to any gene: 6. The CDR3 totals 15 residues. CDR1 and CDR2 (germline): SSHAT, FNYEAQ (reference sequence). For the CDR3, the DNA is TGTGCCAGCAGCCCGGACAGGGGGCCGGGCAATGAGCAGTTCTTC. This codes for CASSPDRGPGNEQFF. The entire variable domain, with the rest obtained from reference TRBV7-7 and TRBJ2-1, is as follows: GAGVSQSPRYKVTKRGQDVTLRCDPISSHATLYWYQQALGQGPEFLTYFNYEAQPDKSGLPSDRFSAERPEGSISTLTIQRTEQRDSAMYRCASSPDRGPGNEQFFGPGTRLTVL.

This clone turned up a few times. V usage is TRBV5-8 and J usage is TRBJ2-1; 8 nucleotides match TRBD1. This CDR3 comprises 15 residues. The V gene's germline CDR1 is SGHTS and CDR2 YDEGEE. V was clipped by 5 bases and J by 1 base; unmatched bases: 5. The CDR3 region is CASRTGVGSYNEQFF. CDR3 nucleotide sequence: TGTGCCAGCAGGACAGGGGTGGGATCCTACAATGAGCAGTTCTTC.

V usage is TRBV23-1 and J usage is TRBJ1-5; D unresolved. TRBV23-1 is an ORF, with its function uncertain. The CDR3 sequence is 13 residues long. V shed 4 bases and J shed 6 bases, with 10 bases lying between them. CDR3 protein: CASSRAKSQPQHF. The CDR3, as DNA: TGCGCCAGCAGTCGAGCGAAAAGTCAGCCCCAGCATTTT.

The chain joins TRBV6-5 to TRBJ1-4, with a possible D match to TRBD1 (6 bases). The CDR3 runs to 13 residues. Trimming removed 8 bases at V and 2 bases at J, with 9 bases between. CDR1 is MNHEY, CDR2 SVGAGI, per germline. The CDR3 here is CASQGSTNEKLFF. For the CDR3, the DNA is TGTGCCAGCCAGGGGTCGACTAATGAAAAACTGTTTTTT.

The chain has TRBV6-6 and TRBJ1-2, with a tentative D call TRBD1 (6 bases). The CDR3 loop spans 13 amino acids. The germline gives CDR1 MNHNY, CDR2 SVGAGI (reference sequence). Trimming shortened V by 6 bases and J by 2 bases, and 10 bases separated the two germline ends. This CDR3 is CASSLDSNYGYTF. The CDR3 nucleotides are TGTGCCAGCAGCTTGGACAGCAACTATGGCTACACCTTC.

The rearrangement links TRBV10-2 to TRBJ2-1; D is unclear. The CDR3 runs to 14 residues. The V end was cut by 4 bases, the J end by 7 bases, with 14 bases between. The germline CDR1 and CDR2 sequences are WSHSY and SAAADI. The CDR3 is CASSVTRSVNEQFF. CDR3 DNA: TGCGCCAGCAGTGTTACGCGGAGCGTAAATGAGCAGTTCTTC.

CDR3 region: CASSLDTGTGPQGEAFF. CDR3 nucleotide sequence: TGTGCCAGCAGCTTAGACACCGGGACAGGGCCTCAAGGTGAAGCTTTCTTT. The chain is built from TRBV11-2 and TRBJ1-1; TRBD1 matches at 9 bases. V was pared by 0 bases and J by 7 bases, with 12 bases of the junction left unmatched. Germline V gene data show CDR1 as SGHAT and CDR2 as FQNNGV. The CDR3 loop spans 17 amino acids.

The V and J genes are TRBV6-5 and TRBJ2-1; perhaps TRBD2 as D (6 bases). The CDR3 loop spans 13 amino acids. Trimming removed 4 bases from V and 5 bases from J, with 9 bases in between. Germline V gene lookup returns CDR1 MNHEY and CDR2 SVGAGI. CDR3 in DNA: TGTGCCAGCAGTTGGGGGACTGACAATGAGCAGTTCTTC. This codes for CASSWGTDNEQFF.

The gene calls are TRBV10-1 and TRBJ2-7; 7 bases are a match to TRBD1. Germline assignment: CDR1 WNHNN and CDR2 SYGVQD (reference sequence). Trimming at V came to 6 bases and at J to 2 bases, leaving 10 bases not matched to a gene. This CDR3 region has 15 residues. In nucleotides, the CDR3 is TGCGCCAGCAGCAAAGCCGGGACAGAAGCCTACGAGCAGTACTTC. This codes for CASSKAGTEAYEQYF.

V and J are TRBV7-2 and TRBJ1-1; D ambiguous. The CDR3 is 14 residues long. From germline, CDR1 is SGHTA and CDR2 FQGNSA. V was clipped by 5 bases and J by 4 bases, with 14 bases between them. The CDR3, as DNA: TGTGCCAGCAGCCTTTTCACTGAGGGCACTGAAGCTTTCTTT. It is translated as CASSLFTEGTEAFF. The variable domain in full, completed from reference TRBV7-2 and TRBJ1-1, reads GAGVSQSPSNKVTEKGKDVELRCDPISGHTALYWYRQSLGQGLEFLIYFQGNSAPDKSGLPSDRFSAERTGGSVSTLTIQRTQQEDSAVYLCASSLFTEGTEAFFGQGTRLTVV.

The chain joins TRBV2 to TRBJ2-3; a possible D gene is TRBD2 (6 bases). Germline V gene lookup returns CDR1 SNHLY and CDR2 FYNNEI. Between the trimmed V and J ends, which lost 6 bases and 6 bases, there was a span of 22 bases. CDR3 length: 16 amino acids. The CDR3 DNA sequence: TGTGCCAGCAGACGCCTTGGAGGGCGGGCGTCGGATACGCAGTATTTT. Translating gives CASRRLGGRASDTQYF. The full variable domain, in which reference TRBV2 and TRBJ2-3 provide the parts outside the CDR3, is EPEVTQTPSHQVTQMGQEVILRCVPISNHLYFYWYRQILGQKVEFLVSFYNNEISEKSEIFDDQFSVERPDGSNFTLKIRSTKLEDSAMYFCASRRLGGRASDTQYFGPGTRLTVL.

V gene TRBV7-9 combines with J gene TRBJ2-2; 8 bases line up with TRBD1. The V and J ends lost 5 bases and 6 bases, in that order; junction bases with no gene match: 11. There are 16 residues in the CDR3. CDR1 is SEHNR and CDR2 is FQNEAQ in the germline V gene (reference sequence). CDR3 in amino acids: CASSQSRTGLAGELFF. The CDR3, as DNA: TGTGCCAGCAGCCAGTCCAGGACAGGGTTGGCCGGGGAGCTGTTTTTT. Complete variable domain (other parts from reference TRBV7-9 and TRBJ2-2): DTGVSQNPRHKITKRGQNVTFRCDPISEHNRLYWYRQTLGQGPEFLTYFQNEAQLEKSRLLSDRFSAERPKGSFSTLEIQRTEQGDSAMYLCASSQSRTGLAGELFFGEGSRLTVL.

The chain links TRBV7-3 to TRBJ2-1; 12 bases match TRBD2. V gave up 5 bases and J gave up 7 bases; unmatched junction bases: 9. The CDR3 totals 16 residues. The germline V gene encodes CDR1 SGHTA and CDR2 FQGTGA. The CDR3 nucleotides read TGTGCCAGCAGCCGTAGGAGGCTAGCGGGGGGGAATGAGCAGTTCTTC. Translation gives CASSRRRLAGGNEQFF.

The chain has TRBV5-1 and TRBJ2-7, with 7 bases that match TRBD1. The trim removed 2 bases at V and 5 bases at J, leaving 7 bases unmatched. CDR3 size: 14 residues. CDR1 and CDR2 (germline): SGHRS, YFSETQ. This CDR3 reads CASSFEGARDEQYF. The CDR3 DNA reads as TGCGCCAGCAGCTTTGAGGGGGCGCGCGACGAGCAGTACTTC.

This chain links TRBV4-1 with TRBJ1-1, with D tentatively TRBD1 (6 bases). Germline lookup yields CDR1 MGHRA and CDR2 YSYEKL. Trimming stripped 5 bases from V and 3 bases from J, with 19 bases between. The CDR3 runs 16 residues. The CDR3 here is CASSFEGGLRDTEAFF. CDR3 sequence (DNA): TGCGCCAGCAGCTTCGAGGGGGGGTTGCGGGACACTGAAGCTTTCTTT.

The chain couples TRBV19 to TRBJ1-3; D not resolved. CDR1 and CDR2 from the germline V gene are LNHDA and SQIVND (reference sequence). The CDR3 contains 16 residues. V dropped 3 bases and J dropped 0 bases, with 12 bases sitting between them. The CDR3 nucleotides are TGTGCCAGTAGTATTGAACAGTCGTTCTCTGGAAACACCATATATTTT. Translation gives CASSIEQSFSGNTIYF. Looking up the rest from reference TRBV19 and TRBJ1-3 gives the full variable domain: DGGITQSPKYLFRKEGQNVTLSCEQNLNHDAMYWYRQDPGQGLRLIYYSQIVNDFQKGDIAEGYSVSREKKESFPLTVTSAQKNPTAFYLCASSIEQSFSGNTIYFGEGSWLTVV.

The V gene is TRBV11-1, the J gene TRBJ2-3; possible D gene TRBD2, 6 bases. CDR1 and CDR2 (germline): SGHAT, FQDESV (reference sequence). V dropped 5 bases and J dropped 1 base, with 16 bases sitting between them. This CDR3 is 16 amino acids long. This CDR3 reads CASSRRDSQGTDTQYF. The CDR3 DNA follows: TGTGCCAGCAGCCGAAGGGACTCGCAGGGCACAGATACGCAGTATTTT.